This T cell receptor beta chain comes out of a study of T cells in Graves' hyperthyroidism and ophthalmopathy. Many counts were recorded for this clonotype. Subjects aged 18 to 65 presented with newly diagnosed hyperthyroidism of less than 2 months' duration. Researchers took RNA transcripts and amplified the TCR beta CDR3 regions from them. The study used the HTBI primer set for a first-round RT-PCR of the TCR CDR3. TCRdb re-analysed the multiplex PCR reads in MiXCR, keeping a single row per CDR3 protein. The sample includes approximately 590,000 distinct CDR3 sequences, more than 15% of them seen just once. The germline V and J ends were trimmed by 1 base and 4 bases, with 5 bases remaining between them. The germline V gene has CDR1 LGHDT and CDR2 YNNKEL (reference sequence). There are 13 residues in the CDR3.

The sample was blood. The rearrangement links TRBV3-1 to TRBJ1-5; D is ambiguous. This sequence originates from a woman in her twenties or thirties with Graves' hyperthyroidism. CDR3 in DNA: TGTGCCAGCAGCCAAGTGGGGAATCAGCCCCAGCATTTT. As protein: CASSQVGNQPQHF.